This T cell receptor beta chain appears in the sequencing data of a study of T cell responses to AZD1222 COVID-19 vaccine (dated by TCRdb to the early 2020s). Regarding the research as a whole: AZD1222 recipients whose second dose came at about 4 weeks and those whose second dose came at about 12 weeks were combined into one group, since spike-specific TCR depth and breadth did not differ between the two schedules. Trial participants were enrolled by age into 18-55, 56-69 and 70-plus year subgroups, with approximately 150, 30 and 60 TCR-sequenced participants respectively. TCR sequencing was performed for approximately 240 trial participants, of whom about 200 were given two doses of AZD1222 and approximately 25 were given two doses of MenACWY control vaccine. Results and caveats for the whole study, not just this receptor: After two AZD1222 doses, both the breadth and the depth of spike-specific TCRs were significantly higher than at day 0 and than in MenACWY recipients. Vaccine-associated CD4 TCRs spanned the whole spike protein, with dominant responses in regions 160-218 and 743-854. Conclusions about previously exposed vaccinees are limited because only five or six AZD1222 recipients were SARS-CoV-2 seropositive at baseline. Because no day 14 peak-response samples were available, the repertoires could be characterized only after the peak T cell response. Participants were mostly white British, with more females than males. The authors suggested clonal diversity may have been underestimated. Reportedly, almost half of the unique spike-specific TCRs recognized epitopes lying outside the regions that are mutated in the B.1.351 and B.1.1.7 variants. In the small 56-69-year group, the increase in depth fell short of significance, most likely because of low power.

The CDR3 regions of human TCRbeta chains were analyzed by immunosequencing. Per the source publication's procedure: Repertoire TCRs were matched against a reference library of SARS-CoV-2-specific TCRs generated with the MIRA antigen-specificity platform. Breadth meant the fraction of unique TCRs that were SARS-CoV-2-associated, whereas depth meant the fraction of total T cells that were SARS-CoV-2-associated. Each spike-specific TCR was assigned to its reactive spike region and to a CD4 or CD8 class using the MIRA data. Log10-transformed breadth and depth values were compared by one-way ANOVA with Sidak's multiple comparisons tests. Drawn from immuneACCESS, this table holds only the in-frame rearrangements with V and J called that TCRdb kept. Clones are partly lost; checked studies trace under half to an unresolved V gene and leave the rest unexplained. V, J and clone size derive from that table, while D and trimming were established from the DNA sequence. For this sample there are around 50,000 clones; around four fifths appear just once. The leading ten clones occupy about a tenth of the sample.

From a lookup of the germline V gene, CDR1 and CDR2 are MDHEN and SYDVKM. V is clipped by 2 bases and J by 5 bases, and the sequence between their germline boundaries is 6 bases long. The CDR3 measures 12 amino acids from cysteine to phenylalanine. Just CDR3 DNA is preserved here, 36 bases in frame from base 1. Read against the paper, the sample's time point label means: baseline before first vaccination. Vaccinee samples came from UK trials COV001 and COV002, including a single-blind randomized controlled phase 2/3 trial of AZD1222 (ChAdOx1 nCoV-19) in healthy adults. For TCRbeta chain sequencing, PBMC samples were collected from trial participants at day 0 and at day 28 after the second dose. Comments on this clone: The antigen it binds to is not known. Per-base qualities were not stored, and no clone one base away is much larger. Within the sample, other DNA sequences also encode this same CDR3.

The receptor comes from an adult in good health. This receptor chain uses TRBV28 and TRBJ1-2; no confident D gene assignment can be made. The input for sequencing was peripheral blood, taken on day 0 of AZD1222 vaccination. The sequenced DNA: TGTGCCAGCAGTTTAGAAGGTTATGGCTACACCTTC. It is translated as CASSLEGYGYTF.